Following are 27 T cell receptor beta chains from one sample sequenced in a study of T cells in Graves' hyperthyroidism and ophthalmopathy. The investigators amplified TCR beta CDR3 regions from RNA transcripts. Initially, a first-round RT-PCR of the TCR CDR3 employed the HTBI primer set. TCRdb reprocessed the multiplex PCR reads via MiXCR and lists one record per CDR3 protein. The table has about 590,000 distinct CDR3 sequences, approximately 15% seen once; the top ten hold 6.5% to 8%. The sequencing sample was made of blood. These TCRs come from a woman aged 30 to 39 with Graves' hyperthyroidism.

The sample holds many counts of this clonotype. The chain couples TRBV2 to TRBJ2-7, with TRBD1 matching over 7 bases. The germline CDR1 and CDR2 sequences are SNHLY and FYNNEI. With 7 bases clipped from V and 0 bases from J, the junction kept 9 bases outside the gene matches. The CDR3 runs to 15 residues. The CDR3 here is CASNPNDRASYEQYF. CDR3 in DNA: TGTGCCAGCAACCCCAACGACAGGGCCTCCTACGAGCAGTACTTC.

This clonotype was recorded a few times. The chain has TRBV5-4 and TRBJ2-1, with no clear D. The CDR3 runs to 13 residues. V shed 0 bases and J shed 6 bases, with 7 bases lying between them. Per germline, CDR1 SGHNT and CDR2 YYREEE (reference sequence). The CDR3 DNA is TGTGCCAGCAGCTTGGAGCTCTCCAATGAGCAGTTCTTC. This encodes CASSLELSNEQFF. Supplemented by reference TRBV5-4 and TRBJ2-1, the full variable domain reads ETGVTQSPTHLIKTRGQQVTLRCSSQSGHNTVSWYQQALGQGPQFIFQYYREEENGRGNFPPRFSGLQFPNYSSELNVNALELDDSALYLCASSLELSNEQFFGPGTRLTVL.

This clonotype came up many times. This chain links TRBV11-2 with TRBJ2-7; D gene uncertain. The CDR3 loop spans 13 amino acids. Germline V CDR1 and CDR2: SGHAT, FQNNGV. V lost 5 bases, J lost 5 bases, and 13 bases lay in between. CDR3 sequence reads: CASSAIPWDEQYF. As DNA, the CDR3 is TGTGCCAGCAGCGCTATTCCATGGGACGAGCAGTACTTC.

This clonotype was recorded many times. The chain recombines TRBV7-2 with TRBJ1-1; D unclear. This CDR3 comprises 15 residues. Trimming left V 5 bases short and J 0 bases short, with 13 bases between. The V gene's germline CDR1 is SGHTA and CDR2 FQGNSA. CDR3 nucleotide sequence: TGTGCCAGCAGCCGCGTGAAAGGTCTGAACACTGAAGCTTTCTTT. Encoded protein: CASSRVKGLNTEAFF. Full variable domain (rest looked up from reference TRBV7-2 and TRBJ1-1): GAGVSQSPSNKVTEKGKDVELRCDPISGHTALYWYRQSLGQGLEFLIYFQGNSAPDKSGLPSDRFSAERTGGSVSTLTIQRTQQEDSAVYLCASSRVKGLNTEAFFGQGTRLTVV.

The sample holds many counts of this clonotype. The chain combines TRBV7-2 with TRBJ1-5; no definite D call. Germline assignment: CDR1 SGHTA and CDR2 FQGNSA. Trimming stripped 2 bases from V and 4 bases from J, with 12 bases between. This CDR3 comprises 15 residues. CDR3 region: CASSLSPTGNQPQHF. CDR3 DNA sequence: TGTGCCAGCAGCTTATCACCCACGGGGAATCAGCCCCAGCATTTT.

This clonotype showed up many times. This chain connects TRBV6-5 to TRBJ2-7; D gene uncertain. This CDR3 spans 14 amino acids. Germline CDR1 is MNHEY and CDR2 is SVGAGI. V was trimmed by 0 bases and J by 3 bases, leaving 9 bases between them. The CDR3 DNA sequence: TGTGCCAGCAGTTACTCGAAGCGCGGCTACGAGCAGTACTTC. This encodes CASSYSKRGYEQYF.

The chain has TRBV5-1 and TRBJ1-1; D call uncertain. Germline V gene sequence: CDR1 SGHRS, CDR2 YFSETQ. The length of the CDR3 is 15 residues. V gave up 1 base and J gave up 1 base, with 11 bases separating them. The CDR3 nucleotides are TGCGCCAGCAGCTTGTCGTCAGGCCAGAACACTGAAGCTTTCTTT. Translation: CASSLSSGQNTEAFF.

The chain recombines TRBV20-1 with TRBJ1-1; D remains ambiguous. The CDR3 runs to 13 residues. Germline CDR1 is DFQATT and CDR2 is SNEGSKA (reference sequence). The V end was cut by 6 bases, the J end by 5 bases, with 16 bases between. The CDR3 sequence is CSAEPSRVTEAFF. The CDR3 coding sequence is TGCAGTGCCGAGCCAAGTAGGGTGACTGAAGCTTTCTTT.

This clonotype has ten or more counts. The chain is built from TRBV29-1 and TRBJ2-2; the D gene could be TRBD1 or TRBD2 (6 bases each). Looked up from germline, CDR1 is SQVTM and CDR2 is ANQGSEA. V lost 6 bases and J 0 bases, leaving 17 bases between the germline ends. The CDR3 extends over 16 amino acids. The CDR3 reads CSVSRGLAPNTGELFF. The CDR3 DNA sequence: TGCAGCGTATCCCGGGGGCTAGCGCCGAACACCGGGGAGCTGTTTTTT.

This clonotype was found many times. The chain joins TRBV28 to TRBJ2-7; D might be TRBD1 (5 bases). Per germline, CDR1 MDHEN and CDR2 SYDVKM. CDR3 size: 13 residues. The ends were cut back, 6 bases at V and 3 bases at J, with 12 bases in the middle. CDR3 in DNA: TGTGCCAGCAGGGGGCCGACAGACTACGAGCAGTACTTC. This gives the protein CASRGPTDYEQYF.

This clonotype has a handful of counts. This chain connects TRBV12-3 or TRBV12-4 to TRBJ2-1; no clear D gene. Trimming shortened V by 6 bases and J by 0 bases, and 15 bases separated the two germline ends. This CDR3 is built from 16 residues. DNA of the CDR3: TGTGCCAGCAGCCCTGGAGATACCCCCTCCTACAATGAGCAGTTCTTC. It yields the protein CASSPGDTPSYNEQFF.

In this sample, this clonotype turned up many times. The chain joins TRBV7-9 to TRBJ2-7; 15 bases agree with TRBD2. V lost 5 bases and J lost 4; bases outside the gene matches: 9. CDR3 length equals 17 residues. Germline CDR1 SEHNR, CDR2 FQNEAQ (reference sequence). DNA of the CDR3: TGTGCCAGCAGCAGAGGACTAGCGGGAGGGGATGGGTACGAGCAGTACTTC. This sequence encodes CASSRGLAGGDGYEQYF.

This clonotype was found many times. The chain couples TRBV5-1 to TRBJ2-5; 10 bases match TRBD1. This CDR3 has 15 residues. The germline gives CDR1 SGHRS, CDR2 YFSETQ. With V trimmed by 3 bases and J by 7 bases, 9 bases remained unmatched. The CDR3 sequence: CASSWRDRGEGTQYF. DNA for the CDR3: TGCGCCAGCAGCTGGAGGGACAGGGGAGAGGGGACCCAGTACTTC.

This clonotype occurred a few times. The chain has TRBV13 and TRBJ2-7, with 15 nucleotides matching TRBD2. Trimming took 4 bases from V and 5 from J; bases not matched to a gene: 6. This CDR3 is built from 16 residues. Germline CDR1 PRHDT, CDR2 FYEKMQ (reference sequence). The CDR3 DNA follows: TGTGCCAGCAGCTGGACTAGCGGGAGGGCCTTGAACGAGCAGTACTTC. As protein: CASSWTSGRALNEQYF.

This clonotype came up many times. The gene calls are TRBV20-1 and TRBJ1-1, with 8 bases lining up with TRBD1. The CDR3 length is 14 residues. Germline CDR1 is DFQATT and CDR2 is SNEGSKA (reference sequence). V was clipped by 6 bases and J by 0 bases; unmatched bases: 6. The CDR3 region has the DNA TGCAGTGCAATAACAGGGGGGCTGAACACTGAAGCTTTCTTT. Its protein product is CSAITGGLNTEAFF.

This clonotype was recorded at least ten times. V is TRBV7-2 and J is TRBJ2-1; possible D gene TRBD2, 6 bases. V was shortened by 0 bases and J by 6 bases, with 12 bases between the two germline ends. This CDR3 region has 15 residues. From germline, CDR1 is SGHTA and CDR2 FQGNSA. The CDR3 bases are TGTGCCAGCAGCTTAGCCGTTGGAGGGTTCAATGAGCAGTTCTTC. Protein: CASSLAVGGFNEQFF.

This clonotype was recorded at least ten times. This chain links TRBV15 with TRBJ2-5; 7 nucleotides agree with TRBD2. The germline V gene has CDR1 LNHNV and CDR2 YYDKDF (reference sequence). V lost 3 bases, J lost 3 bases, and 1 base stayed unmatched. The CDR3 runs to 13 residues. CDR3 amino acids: CATSRGGKETQYF. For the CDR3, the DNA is TGTGCCACCAGCAGGGGGGGGAAAGAGACCCAGTACTTC.

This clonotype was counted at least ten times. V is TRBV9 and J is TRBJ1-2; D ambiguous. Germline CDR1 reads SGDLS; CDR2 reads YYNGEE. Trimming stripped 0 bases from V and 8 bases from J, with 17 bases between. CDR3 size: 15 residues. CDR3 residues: CASSVAIALGRGYTF. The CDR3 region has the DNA TGTGCCAGCAGCGTAGCTATAGCCCTCGGGCGGGGCTACACCTTC.

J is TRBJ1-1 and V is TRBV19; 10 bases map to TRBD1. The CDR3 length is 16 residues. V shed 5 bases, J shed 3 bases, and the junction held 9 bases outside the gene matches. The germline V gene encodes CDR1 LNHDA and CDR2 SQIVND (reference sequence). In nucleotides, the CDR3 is TGTGCCAGTAGTGCAAGACAGGGGGCGCTGGACACTGAAGCTTTCTTT. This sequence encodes CASSARQGALDTEAFF.

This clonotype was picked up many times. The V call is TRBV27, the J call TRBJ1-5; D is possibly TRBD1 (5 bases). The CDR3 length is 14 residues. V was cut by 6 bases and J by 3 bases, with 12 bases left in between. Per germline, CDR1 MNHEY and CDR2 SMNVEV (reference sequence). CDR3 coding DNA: TGTGCCAGCAGGGGGGGGACGGCCAATCAGCCCCAGCATTTT. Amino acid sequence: CASRGGTANQPQHF.

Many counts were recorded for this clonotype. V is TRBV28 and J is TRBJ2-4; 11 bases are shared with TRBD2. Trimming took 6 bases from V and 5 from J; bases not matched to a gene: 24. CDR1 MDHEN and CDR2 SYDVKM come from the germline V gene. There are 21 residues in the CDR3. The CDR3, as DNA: TGTGCCAGCAGCCATCAAGTATCAACAAATAGCGGGAGGGCCGAGGAAAACATTCAGTACTTC. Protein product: CASSHQVSTNSGRAEENIQYF.

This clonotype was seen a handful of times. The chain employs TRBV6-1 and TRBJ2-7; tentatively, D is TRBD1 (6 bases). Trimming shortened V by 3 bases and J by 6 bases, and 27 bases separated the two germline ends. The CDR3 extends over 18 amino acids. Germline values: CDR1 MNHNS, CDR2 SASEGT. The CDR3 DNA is TGTGCCAGCAGTGACCTTGGAACACGGACAGATACCTTACGCGAGCAGTACTTC. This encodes CASSDLGTRTDTLREQYF.

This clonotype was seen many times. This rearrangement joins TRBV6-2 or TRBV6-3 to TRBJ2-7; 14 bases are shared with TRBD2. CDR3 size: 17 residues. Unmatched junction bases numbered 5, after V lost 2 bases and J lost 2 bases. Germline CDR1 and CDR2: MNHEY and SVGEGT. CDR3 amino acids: CASSYGPGLAGAYEQYF. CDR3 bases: TGTGCCAGCAGTTACGGCCCGGGACTAGCGGGGGCCTACGAGCAGTACTTC.

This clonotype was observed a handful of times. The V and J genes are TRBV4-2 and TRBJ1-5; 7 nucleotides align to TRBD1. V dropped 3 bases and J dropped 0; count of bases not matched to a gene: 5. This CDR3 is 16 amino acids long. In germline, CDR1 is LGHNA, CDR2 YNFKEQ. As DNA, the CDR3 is TGTGCCAGCAGCCAGAACCGGGACAGTAGCAATCAGCCCCAGCATTTT. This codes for CASSQNRDSSNQPQHF.

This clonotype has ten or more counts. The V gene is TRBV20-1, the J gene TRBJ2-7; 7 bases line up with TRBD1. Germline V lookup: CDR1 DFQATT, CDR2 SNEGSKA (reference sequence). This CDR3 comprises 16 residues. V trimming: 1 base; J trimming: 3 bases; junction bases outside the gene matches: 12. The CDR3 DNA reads TGCAGTGCTAGAGCAAATGAAAGGACAGGAAGCTACGAGCAGTACTTC. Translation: CSARANERTGSYEQYF.

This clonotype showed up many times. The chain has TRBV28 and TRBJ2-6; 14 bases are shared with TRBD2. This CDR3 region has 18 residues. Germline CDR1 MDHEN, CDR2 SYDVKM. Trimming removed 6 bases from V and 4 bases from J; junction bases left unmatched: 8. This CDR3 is CASSSGLAGASGANVLTF. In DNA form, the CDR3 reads TGTGCCAGCAGCTCGGGACTAGCGGGAGCCTCAGGGGCCAACGTCCTGACTTTC.

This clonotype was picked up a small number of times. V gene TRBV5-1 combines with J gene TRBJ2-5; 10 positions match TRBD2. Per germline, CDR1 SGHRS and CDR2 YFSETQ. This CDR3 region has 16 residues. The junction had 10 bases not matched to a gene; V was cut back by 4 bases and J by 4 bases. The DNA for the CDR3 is TGCGCCAGCAGCCCCTCCCGACTAGCGGGTAGAGAGACCCAGTACTTC. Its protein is CASSPSRLAGRETQYF.